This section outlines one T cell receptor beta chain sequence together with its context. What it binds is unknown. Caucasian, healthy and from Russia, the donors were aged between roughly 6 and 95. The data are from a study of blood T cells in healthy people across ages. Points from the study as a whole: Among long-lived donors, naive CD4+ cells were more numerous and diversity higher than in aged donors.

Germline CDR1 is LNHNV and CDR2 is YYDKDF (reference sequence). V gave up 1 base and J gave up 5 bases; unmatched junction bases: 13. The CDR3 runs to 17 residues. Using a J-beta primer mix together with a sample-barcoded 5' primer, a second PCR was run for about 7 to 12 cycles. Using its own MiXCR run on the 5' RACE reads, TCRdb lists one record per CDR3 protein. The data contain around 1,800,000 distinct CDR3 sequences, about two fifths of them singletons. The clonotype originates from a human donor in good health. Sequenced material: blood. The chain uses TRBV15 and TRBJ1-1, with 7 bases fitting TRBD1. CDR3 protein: CATSRGLEGAVGTEAFF. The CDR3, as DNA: TGTGCCACCAGCAGAGGTTTGGAGGGGGCAGTTGGTACTGAAGCTTTCTTT.